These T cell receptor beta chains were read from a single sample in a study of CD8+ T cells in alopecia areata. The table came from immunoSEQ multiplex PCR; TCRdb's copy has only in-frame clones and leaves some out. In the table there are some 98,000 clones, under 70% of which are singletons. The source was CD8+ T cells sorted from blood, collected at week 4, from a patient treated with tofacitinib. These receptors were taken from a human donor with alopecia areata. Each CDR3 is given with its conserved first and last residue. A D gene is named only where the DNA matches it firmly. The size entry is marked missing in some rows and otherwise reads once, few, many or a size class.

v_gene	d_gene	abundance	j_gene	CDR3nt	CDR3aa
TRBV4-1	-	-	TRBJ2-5	TGCGCCAGCAGTCAGACTTTTACCACGGAGACCCAGTACTTC	CASSQTFTTETQYF
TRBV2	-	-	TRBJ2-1	TGTGCCGTACAAGACTACAATGAGCAGTTCTTC	CAVQDYNEQFF
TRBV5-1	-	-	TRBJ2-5	TGCGCCAGCAGCGGCTCCGGGACCGCGGGTGAGACCCAGTACTTC	CASSGSGTAGETQYF
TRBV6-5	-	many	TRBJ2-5	TGTGCCAGCAGTCTGGGGGCAGGGATTAGAGAGACCCAGTACTTC	CASSLGAGIRETQYF
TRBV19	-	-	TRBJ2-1	TGTGCCAGCTCCGGGACTGGATACAATGAGCAGTTCTTC	CASSGTGYNEQFF
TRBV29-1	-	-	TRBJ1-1	TGCAGCGTTGTGCAGGGCTTGGACACTGAAGCTTTCTTT	CSVVQGLDTEAFF
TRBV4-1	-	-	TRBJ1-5	TGCGCCAGCAGCCAGGAGGGGGGCGGAGGCCAGCCCCAGCATTTT	CASSQEGGGGQPQHF
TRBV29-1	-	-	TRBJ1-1	TGCAGCGTTGAAGATTTCCGGGGGTGGTTAGGTTTCTTT	CSVEDFRGWLGFF
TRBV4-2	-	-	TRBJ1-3	TGTGCCAGCAGCCAACCTCGAGTTCGCGGAAACACCATATATTTT	CASSQPRVRGNTIYF
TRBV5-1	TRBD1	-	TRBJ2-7	TGCGCCAGCAGCTTGGGGGACAGAGAAGTCGCCTACGAGCAGTACTTC	CASSLGDREVAYEQYF
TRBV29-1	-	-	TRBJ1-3	TGCAGCGTTGAAGATCTTGGGGACGGGTCTGGAAACACCATATATTTT	CSVEDLGDGSGNTIYF
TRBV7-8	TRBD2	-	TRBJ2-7	TGTGCCAGCAGCTCACGGGGGGGTCTCGACGAGCAGTACTTC	CASSSRGGLDEQYF
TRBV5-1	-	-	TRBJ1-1	TGCGCCAGCAGCATTGCGACGGCGAACACTGAAGCTTTCTTT	CASSIATANTEAFF
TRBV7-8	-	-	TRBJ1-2	TGTGCCAGCAGCACAATCTTTTCAGGGGACGGCTACACCTTC	CASSTIFSGDGYTF
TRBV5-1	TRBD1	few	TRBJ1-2	TGCGCCAGCAGCCCCGGACAGGGAGGGGGCTACACCTTC	CASSPGQGGGYTF
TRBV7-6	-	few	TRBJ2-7	TGTGCCAGCAGCTTAGGACTAACGCGAGACTACGAGCAGTACTTC	CASSLGLTRDYEQYF
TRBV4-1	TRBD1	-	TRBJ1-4	TGCGCCAGCAGTCGACAGGGAGGTGAAAAACTGTTTTTT	CASSRQGGEKLFF
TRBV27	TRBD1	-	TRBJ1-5	TGTGCCAGCAGTTTATCGGCGGGGGCAGGGGGATATAGCAATCAGCCCCAGCATTTT	CASSLSAGAGGYSNQPQHF
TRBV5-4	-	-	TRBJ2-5	TGTGCCAGCAACCCAATAGAGGACGTACAGACCCAGTACTTC	CASNPIEDVQTQYF
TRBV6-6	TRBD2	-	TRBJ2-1	TGTGCCAGCACCTATAGCGGGAACCCCTACAATGAGCAGTTCTTC	CASTYSGNPYNEQFF
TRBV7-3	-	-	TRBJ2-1	TGTGCCAGCAGCTTATGGCCGTCAGGGGATGAGCAGTTCTTC	CASSLWPSGDEQFF
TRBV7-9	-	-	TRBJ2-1	TGTGCCAGCAGACTAGCCGGATCCAATGAGCAGTTCTTC	CASRLAGSNEQFF
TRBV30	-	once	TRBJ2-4	TGTGCCTGGAGTGTTGACCGGGTTGGGGACATTCAGTACTTC	CAWSVDRVGDIQYF
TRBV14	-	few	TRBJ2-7	TGTGCCAGCAGCCACGGCTACGAGCAGTACTTC	CASSHGYEQYF
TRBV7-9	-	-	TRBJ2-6	TGTGCCAGCCGAGACTTAGGCTCTGGGGCCAACGTCCTGACTTTC	CASRDLGSGANVLTF
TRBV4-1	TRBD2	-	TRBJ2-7	TGCGCCAGCAGCCTTCAGCGGGAGGGACCGTTCGAGCAGTACTTC	CASSLQREGPFEQYF
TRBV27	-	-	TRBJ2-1	TGTGCCAGCAGTTTCGCTGGCTGGGCTTTAAATGAGCAGTTCTTC	CASSFAGWALNEQFF
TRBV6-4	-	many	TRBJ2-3	TGTGCCAGCAGTGACCGGGACGGATCAGATACGCAGTATTTT	CASSDRDGSDTQYF
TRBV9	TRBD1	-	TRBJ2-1	TGTGCCAGCAGCGTACAGGGGGCGCAAGACAATGAGCAGTTCTTC	CASSVQGAQDNEQFF
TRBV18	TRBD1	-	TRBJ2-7	TGTGCCAGCTCACCGACAGGGGGCCTAACCTACGAGCAGTACTTC	CASSPTGGLTYEQYF
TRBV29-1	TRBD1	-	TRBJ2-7	TGCAGCGTTGCCCCCGGGACAGGGGCCTACGAGCAGTACTTC	CSVAPGTGAYEQYF
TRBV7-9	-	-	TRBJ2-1	TGTGCCAGCAGCTTGGGTAACGGGGGCAATGAGCAGTTCTTC	CASSLGNGGNEQFF
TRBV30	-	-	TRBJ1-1	TGTGCCTGGAGTGTGAGGTCACAGTACACTGAAGCTTTCTTT	CAWSVRSQYTEAFF
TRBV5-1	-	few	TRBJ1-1	TGCGCCAGCAGCTTTATGGACGGGAACACTGAAGCTTTCTTT	CASSFMDGNTEAFF
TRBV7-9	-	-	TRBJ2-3	TGTGCCAGCTGGGGGACTAGCACAGATACGCAGTATTTT	CASWGTSTDTQYF
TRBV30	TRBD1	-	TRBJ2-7	TGTGCCTGGAGTGTAAGGGGACAGGGAATCTCCGAGCAGTACTTC	CAWSVRGQGISEQYF
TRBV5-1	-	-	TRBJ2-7	TGCGCCAGCAGCTTGGTATCCGGGGACTACGAGCAGTACTTC	CASSLVSGDYEQYF
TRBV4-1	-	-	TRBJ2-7	TGCGCCAGCGGAGAAGCCCTGGGCTCCTACGAGCAGTACTTC	CASGEALGSYEQYF
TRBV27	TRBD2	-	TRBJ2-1	TGTGCCAGCAGAACCGGGACTAGCACGTTCTTC	CASRTGTSTFF
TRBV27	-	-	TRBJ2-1	TGTGCCAGCAGTACTAATGCGGGGCAGGGGTACAATGAGCAGTTCTTC	CASSTNAGQGYNEQFF
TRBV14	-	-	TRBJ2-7	TGTGCCAGCAGCCAACGTGGGATCCTCTCCTACGAGCAGTACTTC	CASSQRGILSYEQYF
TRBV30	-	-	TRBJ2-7	TGTGCCTGGACCGCTACTGGGGTGGGGGAGCAGTACTTC	CAWTATGVGEQYF
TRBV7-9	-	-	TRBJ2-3	TGTGCCAGCAGCTTAGCGCTTAGCCTGCACCCAGATACGCAGTATTTT	CASSLALSLHPDTQYF
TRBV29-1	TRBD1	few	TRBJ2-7	TGCAGCGTTGAAGGGGACAGTCTCTCCTACGAGCAGTACTTC	CSVEGDSLSYEQYF
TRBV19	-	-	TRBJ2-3	TGTGCCAGTAGTAGAAAGACGGGACTCACAGATACGCAGTATTTT	CASSRKTGLTDTQYF
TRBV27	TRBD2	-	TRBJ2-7	TGTGCCAGCAGTTTATTCCCGGGACTAGACTACGAGCAGTACTTC	CASSLFPGLDYEQYF
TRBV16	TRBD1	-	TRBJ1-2	TGTGCCAGCAGCCAGGCCGGGACAGTATATGGCTACACCTTC	CASSQAGTVYGYTF
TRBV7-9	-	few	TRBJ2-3	TGTGCCAGCAGCTTAGCGCCCGGGGAATGGCGCACAGATACGCAGTATTTT	CASSLAPGEWRTDTQYF
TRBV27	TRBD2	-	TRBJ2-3	TGTGCCAGCAGAGGACTAGCGGGGAGCACAGATACGCAGTATTTT	CASRGLAGSTDTQYF
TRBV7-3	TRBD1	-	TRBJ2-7	TGTGCCAGCAGCTCCCCGGGACAGACCTCCTACGAGCAGTACTTC	CASSSPGQTSYEQYF
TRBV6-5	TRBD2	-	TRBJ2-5	TGTGCCAGCAGTACATCTAGCGGGGAACAAGAGACCCAGTACTTC	CASSTSSGEQETQYF
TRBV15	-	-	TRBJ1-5	TGTGCCACCAGCAGAGAAGCGGACCTCAATCAGCCCCAGCATTTT	CATSREADLNQPQHF
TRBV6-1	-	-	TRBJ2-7	TGTGCCAGCAGTGAAGGACCGGGTCATAGCTCCTACGAGCAGTACTTC	CASSEGPGHSSYEQYF
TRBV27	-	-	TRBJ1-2	TGTGCCAGCAGTTTAGTCCGTCAGGGAAACTATGGCTACACCTTC	CASSLVRQGNYGYTF